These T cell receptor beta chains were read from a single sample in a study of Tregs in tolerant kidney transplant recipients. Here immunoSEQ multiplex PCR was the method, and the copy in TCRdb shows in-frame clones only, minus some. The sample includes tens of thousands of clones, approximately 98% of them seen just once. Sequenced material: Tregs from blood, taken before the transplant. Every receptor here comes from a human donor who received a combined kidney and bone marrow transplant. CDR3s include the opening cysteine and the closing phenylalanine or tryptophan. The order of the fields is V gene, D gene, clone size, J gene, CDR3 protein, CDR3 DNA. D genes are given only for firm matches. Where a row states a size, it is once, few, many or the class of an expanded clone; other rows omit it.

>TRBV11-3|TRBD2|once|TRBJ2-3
CASSLVRLAGDPDTQYF
TGTGCCAGCAGCTTAGTTCGGCTAGCGGGAGACCCAGATACGCAGTATTTT
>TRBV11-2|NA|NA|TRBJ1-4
CASSLEDIATNEKLFF
TGTGCCAGCAGCTTAGAGGACATTGCAACTAATGAAAAACTGTTTTTT
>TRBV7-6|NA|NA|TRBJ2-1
CASSLAPGQTEQFF
TGTGCCAGCAGCTTAGCGCCTGGACAGACTGAGCAGTTCTTC
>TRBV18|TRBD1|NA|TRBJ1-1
CASSQRDRVGVMNTEAFF
TGTGCCAGCTCCCAACGAGACAGGGTGGGCGTCATGAACACTGAAGCTTTCTTT
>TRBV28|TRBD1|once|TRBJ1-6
CASITNRGYSPLHF
TGTGCCAGCATTACTAACAGGGGATATTCACCCCTCCACTTT
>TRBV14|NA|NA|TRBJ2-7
CASSYGTFYSYEQYF
TGTGCCAGCAGCTATGGGACTTTCTACTCCTACGAGCAGTACTTC
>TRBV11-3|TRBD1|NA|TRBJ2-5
CASSYRGRLETQYF
TGTGCCAGCAGCTACAGGGGGCGCTTAGAGACCCAGTACTTC
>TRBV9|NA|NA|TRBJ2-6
CASSPIAAVYASGANVLTF
TGTGCCAGCAGCCCTATAGCGGCAGTATATGCGTCAGGGGCCAACGTCCTGACTTTC
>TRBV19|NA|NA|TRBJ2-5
CASSTSQGETQYF
TGTGCCAGTAGTACCAGCCAGGGAGAGACCCAGTACTTC
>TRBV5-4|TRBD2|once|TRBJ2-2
CASSLTLLAGGTGELFF
TGTGCCAGCAGCTTGACCTTACTAGCGGGCGGGACCGGGGAGCTGTTTTTT
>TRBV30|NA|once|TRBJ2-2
CAWMGGRRTGELFF
TGTGCCTGGATGGGGGGGCGACGCACCGGGGAGCTGTTTTTT
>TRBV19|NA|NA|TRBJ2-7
CASSNRPLSHEQYF
TGTGCCAGTAGTAACAGGCCGCTCTCCCACGAGCAGTACTTC
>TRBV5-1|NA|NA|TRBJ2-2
CASSFHEGGELFF
TGCGCCAGCAGCTTTCACGAGGGCGGGGAGCTGTTTTTT
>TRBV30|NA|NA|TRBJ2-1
CAWSVRRGRVAYNEQFF
TGTGCCTGGAGTGTACGGAGGGGCAGAGTGGCATACAATGAGCAGTTCTTC
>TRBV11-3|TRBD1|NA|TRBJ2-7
CASSPRDRDEQYF
TGTGCCAGCAGCCCCCGCGACAGGGACGAGCAGTACTTC
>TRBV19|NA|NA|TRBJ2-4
CASSRFYRVGSKNIQYF
TGTGCCAGTAGTCGGTTTTACAGGGTTGGGTCCAAAAACATTCAGTACTTC
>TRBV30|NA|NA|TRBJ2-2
CAWNSANTGELFF
TGTGCCTGGAACTCGGCGAACACCGGGGAGCTGTTTTTT
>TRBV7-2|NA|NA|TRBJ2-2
CASSSSVAGELFF
TGTGCCAGCAGCTCTTCTGTCGCCGGGGAGCTGTTTTTT
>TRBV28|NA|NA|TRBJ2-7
CASLGYVKQYF
TGTGCCTCGTTGGGCTACGTCAAGCAGTACTTC
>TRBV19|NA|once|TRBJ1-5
CASSIRPNRNQPQHF
TGTGCCAGTAGTATCAGGCCCAACCGGAATCAGCCCCAGCATTTT
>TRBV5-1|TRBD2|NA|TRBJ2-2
CASSSLRGGTGELFF
TGCGCCAGCAGCTCCCTGCGGGGGGGGACCGGGGAGCTGTTTTTT
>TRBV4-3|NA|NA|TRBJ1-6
CASSQGGFGNSPLHF
TGCGCCAGCAGCCAAGGGGGCTTTGGGAATTCACCCCTCCACTTT
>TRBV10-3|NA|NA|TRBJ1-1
CAISGPGIEAFF
TGTGCCATCAGCGGACCAGGGATTGAAGCTTTCTTT
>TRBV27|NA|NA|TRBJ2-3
CASSPRDTVDTQYF
TGTGCCAGCAGTCCTCGGGACACAGTAGATACGCAGTATTTT
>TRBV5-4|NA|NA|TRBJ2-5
CASSLSSGVGTQYF
TGTGCCAGCAGCTTGAGCAGTGGAGTGGGGACCCAGTACTTC
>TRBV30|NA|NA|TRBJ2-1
CAWSVIREQFF
TGTGCCTGGAGTGTAATTCGTGAGCAGTTCTTC
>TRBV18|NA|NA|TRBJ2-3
CASSPGLTPDTQYF
TGTGCCAGCTCACCAGGACTGACGCCAGATACGCAGTATTTT
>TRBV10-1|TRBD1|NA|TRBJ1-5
CASRESPGQGNQPQHF
TGCGCCAGCAGGGAGTCCCCGGGACAGGGTAATCAGCCCCAGCATTTT
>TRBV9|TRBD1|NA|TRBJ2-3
CASSVAFGQGALDTQYF
TGTGCCAGCAGCGTAGCTTTTGGACAGGGGGCGTTGGATACGCAGTATTTT
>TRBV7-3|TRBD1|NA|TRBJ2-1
CASSRRQGAYNEQFF
TGTGCCAGCAGTCGTCGACAGGGGGCATACAATGAGCAGTTCTTC
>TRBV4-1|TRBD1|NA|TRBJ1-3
CASSQEHRGQNTIYF
TGCGCCAGCAGCCAAGAGCACAGGGGGCAAAACACCATATATTTT
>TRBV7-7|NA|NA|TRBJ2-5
CASSLTSHGTLETQYF
TGTGCCAGCAGCTTAACAAGCCATGGGACACTTGAGACCCAGTACTTC
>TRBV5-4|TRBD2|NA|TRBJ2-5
CASSLGGLAGGRWETQYF
TGTGCCAGCAGCTTGGGGGGGCTAGCGGGGGGTCGCTGGGAGACCCAGTACTTC
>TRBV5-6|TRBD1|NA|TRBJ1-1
CASRLQGLTEAFF
TGTGCCAGCAGGCTACAGGGGCTCACTGAAGCTTTCTTT
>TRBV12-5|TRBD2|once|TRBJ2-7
CASGPQRGEQYF
TGTGCTAGTGGTCCACAGCGGGGCGAGCAGTACTTC
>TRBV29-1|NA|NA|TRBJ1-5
CSVKDSINQPQHF
TGCAGCGTTAAGGACAGCATCAATCAGCCCCAGCATTTT
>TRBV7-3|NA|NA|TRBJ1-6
CASSLRGGSYNSPLHF
TGTGCCAGCAGCTTAAGGGGGGGCTCCTATAATTCACCCCTCCACTTT
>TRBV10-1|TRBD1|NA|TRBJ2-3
CASSAGQGCLTTQYF
TGCGCCAGCAGCGCGGGACAGGGTTGTCTCACTACGCAGTATTTT
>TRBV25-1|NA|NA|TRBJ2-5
CASTSGRGRLETQYF
TGTGCCAGCACATCGGGCCGCGGGCGGCTGGAGACCCAGTACTTC
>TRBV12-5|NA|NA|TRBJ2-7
CASGRDFPVYEQYF
TGTGCTAGTGGTAGGGACTTCCCTGTTTACGAGCAGTACTTC